One sample yielded the 3 T cell receptor beta chains listed below, sequenced in a study of shared clonotypes between healthy human individuals (TCRdb year 2020). Library construction relied on the immunoSEQ multiplex PCR assay. TCRdb limited this immuneACCESS table to in-frame rearrangements with V and J called. A share of clones is missing; checked studies link under half to unresolved V genes, and the rest is unexplained. This sample lists more than 2,000,000 clones; 85% to 95% were detected once. The ten largest account for around 0.4% of the sample. The sample consisted of naive CD4+ T cells from PBMCs. The meaning of the sample's cell subset or site label: CD45RA+ positively selected. The origin of the receptors is a man aged 18 to 35 in good health. Some clones in this sample may be carry-over from other donors' samples.

A note on this clone: The same CDR3 is also encoded by other DNA sequences in this sample. The genes are TRBV19 and TRBJ1-1; D uncertain. V dropped 2 bases and J dropped 2 bases, with 6 bases sitting between them. CDR1 is LNHDA and CDR2 is SQIVND in the germline V gene (reference sequence). This CDR3 has 13 residues. The CDR3 region has the DNA TGTGCCAGTAGTATAATCGGAAACACTGAAGCTTTCTTT. Encoded protein: CASSIIGNTEAFF.

This chain joins TRBV7-9 and TRBJ1-4; the D gene is possibly TRBD1 (5 bases). The germline gives CDR1 SEHNR, CDR2 FQNEAQ (reference sequence). The length of the CDR3 is 15 residues. Trimming took 4 bases from V and 7 from J, leaving 16 bases between them. CDR3 region: CASSSPGAQSEKLFF. The CDR3 coding sequence is TGTGCCAGCAGCTCCCCCGGGGCGCAGAGTGAAAAACTGTTTTTT. The full variable domain, rest sourced from reference TRBV7-9 and TRBJ1-4, is DTGVSQNPRHKITKRGQNVTFRCDPISEHNRLYWYRQTLGQGPEFLTYFQNEAQLEKSRLLSDRFSAERPKGSFSTLEIQRTEQGDSAMYLCASSSPGAQSEKLFFGSGTQLSVL.

V usage is TRBV30 and J usage is TRBJ2-5, with D possibly matching TRBD2 (6 bases). V lost 8 bases, J lost 2 bases, and 12 bases lay in between. The germline V gene has CDR1 GTSNPN and CDR2 SVGIG (reference sequence). The CDR3 is 12 residues long. The CDR3 loop is CAGGALQETQYF. DNA for the CDR3: TGTGCCGGCGGGGCTTTACAAGAGACCCAGTACTTC.